Each of the 27 T cell receptor beta chains below was sequenced from the same sample in a study of blood T cell repertoires in COVID-19. Repertoires were generated with immunoSEQ multiplex PCR, while TCRdb's copy carries only in-frame clones and drops some. The sample contains roughly 190,000 clones, about 88% of which appear only once. The sequenced sample consisted of peripheral blood. The receptors were sampled from a man aged 25-45 years with acute or convalescent COVID-19.

The genes are TRBV3-1 (or the pseudogene TRBV3-2) and TRBJ1-2; no clear D gene. The CDR3 length is 14 residues. V was pared by 1 base and J by 1 base, with 7 bases between. The germline gives CDR1 LGHDT, CDR2 YNNKEL (reference sequence). CDR3 in amino acids: CASSQGNYNYGYTF. In DNA form, the CDR3 reads TGTGCCAGCAGCCAAGGAAACTATAACTATGGCTACACCTTC.

The chain joins TRBV19 to TRBJ2-7, with 7 bases that match TRBD1. CDR3 length: 15 residues. Germline V gene data show CDR1 as LNHDA and CDR2 as SQIVND (reference sequence). The V and J ends lost 3 bases and 0 bases, in that order; junction bases with no gene match: 5. CDR3 region: CASSIKGQSSYEQYF. In DNA, the CDR3 is TGTGCCAGTAGTATCAAGGGACAGAGCTCCTACGAGCAGTACTTC.

The rearrangement links TRBV15 to TRBJ1-6; perhaps TRBD1 as D (5 bases). The germline V and J ends were trimmed by 1 base and 6 bases, with 13 bases remaining between them. Germline CDR1 reads LNHNV; CDR2 reads YYDKDF (reference sequence). The CDR3 sequence is 16 residues long. The CDR3 bases are TGTGCCACCAGCAGAGTGGCAGGGCTGGGTAATTCACCCCTCCACTTT. Protein sequence: CATSRVAGLGNSPLHF.

The rearrangement uses TRBV18 and TRBJ2-5; D possibly corresponds to TRBD2 (5 bases). CDR3 size: 15 residues. Trimming removed 5 bases at V and 4 bases at J, with 17 bases between. From germline, CDR1 is KGHSH and CDR2 LQKENI. CDR3 protein: CASSMQGGSPETQYF. In DNA, the CDR3 is TGTGCCAGCTCAATGCAAGGAGGTAGCCCAGAGACCCAGTACTTC. The full variable domain, in which reference TRBV18 and TRBJ2-5 provide the parts outside the CDR3, is NAGVMQNPRHLVRRRGQEARLRCSPMKGHSHVYWYRQLPEEGLKFMVYLQKENIIDESGMPKERFSAEFPKEGPSILRIQQVVRGDSAAYFCASSMQGGSPETQYFGPGTRLLVL.

This chain uses TRBV2 with TRBJ1-2; 10 positions agree with TRBD1. The CDR3 length is 14 residues. The junction had 2 bases not matched to a gene; V was cut back by 4 bases and J by 3 bases. Germline V gene data show CDR1 as SNHLY and CDR2 as FYNNEI. CDR3 region: CASSVDRGDYGYTF. The CDR3 coding sequence is TGTGCCAGCAGTGTGGACAGGGGGGACTATGGCTACACCTTC.

The genes are TRBV5-1 and TRBJ2-3; TRBD1 matches at 7 bases. Germline CDR1 reads SGHRS; CDR2 reads YFSETQ. This CDR3 has 15 residues. The V gene end was trimmed by 4 bases and the J gene end by 2 bases; junction bases not matched to a gene: 7. This CDR3 reads CASSTGQNPTDTQYF. The CDR3 DNA follows: TGCGCCAGCAGCACGGGACAGAACCCCACAGATACGCAGTATTTT.

The V gene is TRBV29-1, the J gene TRBJ1-1, with 8 nucleotides matching TRBD1. The CDR3 totals 13 residues. Unmatched junction bases numbered 2, after V lost 3 bases and J lost 2 bases. Germline V gene sequence: CDR1 SQVTM, CDR2 ANQGSEA. CDR3 nucleotides: TGCAGCGTTGAGACAGGGGATAACACTGAAGCTTTCTTT. As protein: CSVETGDNTEAFF.

The V call is TRBV9, the J call TRBJ2-5, with D possibly being TRBD2 (5 bases). Germline loops: CDR1 SGDLS, CDR2 YYNGEE. The CDR3 totals 14 residues. Between the trimmed V and J ends, which lost 0 bases and 5 bases, there was a span of 11 bases. The CDR3 bases are TGTGCCAGCAGCGTAGTCGGCTCGGGGGAGACCCAGTACTTC. Translated: CASSVVGSGETQYF.

The gene calls are TRBV7-8 and TRBJ1-5, with TRBD1 matching 7 bases. V shed 5 bases and J 2 bases; nucleotides not matched to a gene: 9. The CDR3 length is 16 residues. The germline V gene encodes CDR1 SGHVS and CDR2 FQNEAQ. The chain's CDR3 is CASSQTGVRGNQPQHF. The CDR3 DNA reads as TGTGCCAGCAGCCAAACAGGGGTCCGTGGCAATCAGCCCCAGCATTTT.

This clone occurred once. The chain uses TRBV19 and TRBJ2-3; unclear D gene. In germline, CDR1 is LNHDA, CDR2 SQIVND (reference sequence). V was trimmed by 7 bases and J by 2 bases, leaving 19 bases between them. The CDR3 has 16 residues. This chain's CDR3 is CASTTTIGEFTDTQYF. In DNA, the CDR3 is TGTGCCAGTACCACCACGATTGGAGAGTTCACAGATACGCAGTATTTT.

The chain carries TRBV6-1 and TRBJ1-5, with 8 positions matching TRBD1. CDR3 size: 15 residues. The V gene's germline CDR1 is MNHNS and CDR2 SASEGT. Germline trimming cut 6 bases from V and 3 bases from J; bases unmatched to any gene: 7. The CDR3 loop is CASSLTGVSNQPQHF. Here the CDR3 DNA reads TGTGCCAGCAGCCTGACAGGGGTGTCCAATCAGCCCCAGCATTTT.

The J gene is TRBJ1-1, the V gene TRBV3-1 (or the pseudogene TRBV3-2); D remains ambiguous. Looked up from germline, CDR1 is LGHDT and CDR2 is YNNKEL (reference sequence). Trimming took off 4 bases at V and 1 base at J, with 7 bases between the two ends. CDR3 length equals 13 residues. CDR3 region: CASSRHRNTEAFF. In DNA, the CDR3 is TGTGCCAGCAGCCGCCATAGGAACACTGAAGCTTTCTTT.

The chain employs TRBV7-9 and TRBJ1-1; D possibly corresponds to TRBD1 (5 bases). Trimming stripped 3 bases from V and 3 bases from J, with 8 bases between. Germline V gene sequence: CDR1 SEHNR, CDR2 FQNEAQ (reference sequence). CDR3 length equals 13 residues. The CDR3 sequence is CASSFSGDTEAFF. The CDR3, as DNA: TGTGCCAGCAGCTTCTCGGGGGACACTGAAGCTTTCTTT.

This clone was seen a handful of times. V and J are TRBV7-6 and TRBJ1-1; D might be TRBD1 (5 bases). The CDR3 spans 14 residues. Germline V gene lookup returns CDR1 SGHVS and CDR2 FNYEAQ. V gave up 5 bases and J gave up 4 bases, with 14 bases separating them. The CDR3 is CASSTSPGGTEAFF. Here the CDR3 DNA reads TGTGCCAGCAGCACTTCCCCGGGGGGCACTGAAGCTTTCTTT.

The CDR3 coding sequence is TGTGCCAGCAGCTTTATTAGTTGGAGCTCCTACAATGAGCAGTTCTTC. Protein: CASSFISWSSYNEQFF. The chain joins TRBV7-9 to TRBJ2-1; D is undetermined. The V and J ends lost 3 bases and 0 bases respectively, with 12 bases between them. Germline values: CDR1 SEHNR, CDR2 FQNEAQ (reference sequence). This CDR3 comprises 16 residues.

The chain links TRBV19 to TRBJ1-5, with D unresolved. The CDR3 is 16 amino acids. V was cut by 4 bases and J by 0 bases, with 13 bases left in between. Germline loops: CDR1 LNHDA, CDR2 SQIVND (reference sequence). The CDR3 loop is CASSKPRTDSNQPQHF. The CDR3 nucleotides read TGTGCCAGTAGTAAGCCGCGAACAGATAGCAATCAGCCCCAGCATTTT.

This chain uses TRBV5-1 with TRBJ2-1, with D maybe TRBD2 (5 bases). The CDR3 covers 15 residues. Per the germline V gene, CDR1 is SGHRS and CDR2 is YFSETQ. V was shortened by 0 bases and J by 0 bases, with 7 bases between the two germline ends. CDR3 coding DNA: TGCGCCAGCAGCTTGGACGGGATCTCCTACAATGAGCAGTTCTTC. Translation: CASSLDGISYNEQFF.

The chain carries TRBV2 and TRBJ2-7, with 7 bases matching TRBD1. The CDR3 length is 14 residues. Germline V gives CDR1 SNHLY, CDR2 FYNNEI. V was pared by 7 bases and J by 3 bases, with 9 bases of the junction left unmatched. CDR3 region: CASKSNRGDYEQYF. The CDR3 DNA is TGTGCCAGCAAGTCGAACAGGGGAGACTACGAGCAGTACTTC.

This chain connects TRBV9 to TRBJ2-5; D perhaps matches TRBD2 (5 bases). V lost 0 bases, J lost 4 bases, and 10 bases lay in between. The germline CDR1 and CDR2 sequences are SGDLS and YYNGEE. The CDR3 sequence is 14 residues long. CDR3 sequence reads: CASSVGGGRETQYF. Written as DNA, the CDR3 is TGTGCCAGCAGCGTAGGTGGTGGGAGAGAGACCCAGTACTTC.

V and J are TRBV18 and TRBJ2-1, with D tentatively TRBD1 (6 bases). V lost 3 bases and J lost 6, with 15 bases in between. The CDR3 extends over 15 amino acids. Germline loops: CDR1 KGHSH, CDR2 LQKENI. The CDR3 spells CASSPPGHWSNEQFF. DNA of the CDR3: TGTGCCAGCTCACCTCCGGGACATTGGTCCAATGAGCAGTTCTTC.

The rearrangement links TRBV6-1 to TRBJ1-3; D uncertain. CDR3 length: 17 amino acids. V gave up 2 bases and J gave up 0 bases, with 14 bases separating them. The germline CDR1 and CDR2 sequences are MNHNS and SASEGT. The CDR3 sequence: CASSEIRLRLSGNTIYF. DNA of the CDR3: TGTGCCAGCAGTGAAATCCGACTCCGTCTCTCTGGAAACACCATATATTTT.

This chain connects TRBV6-6 to TRBJ2-2; 7 nucleotides align to TRBD2. The CDR3 has 15 amino acids. Germline lookup yields CDR1 MNHNY and CDR2 SVGAGI (reference sequence). Trimming cost V 8 bases and J 5 bases; bases outside gene matches: 11. CDR3 protein: CASLGLAGVTGELFF. The CDR3 bases are TGTGCCAGCCTGGGGCTGGCGGGGGTTACCGGGGAGCTGTTTTTT.

J is TRBJ1-2 and V is TRBV19, with 7 bases lining up with TRBD1. This CDR3 has 14 residues. Trimming took 6 bases from V and 8 from J; bases not matched to a gene: 12. Germline V gives CDR1 LNHDA, CDR2 SQIVND (reference sequence). The CDR3 loop reads CASSGQAGVNGYTF. The CDR3 region has the DNA TGTGCCAGTAGCGGACAGGCCGGAGTGAACGGCTACACCTTC.

This clone was seen a handful of times. The chain uses TRBV6-2 or TRBV6-3 and TRBJ2-3; D unresolved. Trimming took off 6 bases at V and 0 bases at J, with 19 bases between the two ends. CDR1 MNHEY and CDR2 SVGEGT come from the germline V gene. The CDR3 has 17 residues. CDR3 region: CASRPQWLGRSTDTQYF. The DNA for the CDR3 is TGTGCCAGCAGGCCTCAGTGGCTAGGCCGTAGCACAGATACGCAGTATTTT.

This chain uses TRBV28 with TRBJ2-3, with D perhaps TRBD1 (6 bases). Germline values: CDR1 MDHEN, CDR2 SYDVKM. V dropped 6 bases and J dropped 6 bases, with 7 bases sitting between them. The CDR3 runs 11 residues. The CDR3 DNA sequence: TGTGCCAGCAGGACAGGCGATACGCAGTATTTT. This encodes CASRTGDTQYF.

This sequence joins TRBV27 and TRBJ1-2, with TRBD1 matching over 7 bases. The CDR3 contains 14 residues. V shed 5 bases and J 6 bases; nucleotides not matched to a gene: 9. Germline V lookup: CDR1 MNHEY, CDR2 SMNVEV (reference sequence). This CDR3 is CASSPRQGSDGYTF. Written as DNA, the CDR3 is TGTGCCAGCAGTCCCCGACAGGGTAGCGATGGCTACACCTTC.

The rearrangement uses TRBV19 and TRBJ2-7; 8 bases map to TRBD2. CDR1 LNHDA and CDR2 SQIVND come from the germline V gene (reference sequence). After removal of 3 bases from V and 3 bases from J, the junction contained 7 bases not matched to a gene. The CDR3 totals 15 residues. DNA for the CDR3: TGTGCCAGTAGTATCGGTAGCGGGGCTCACTACGAGCAGTACTTC. It yields the protein CASSIGSGAHYEQYF.